What follows are 13 T cell receptor beta chains derived from one specimen sequenced in a study of human T cells and chemical hapten exposure. Time point meaning: patch test 1, 2 weeks after DPC sensitization. Treatment: therapeutic diphenylcyclopropenone sensitization with weekly scalp DPC. One entry per CDR3 protein, called by TCRdb with MiXCR from the RACE reads. The sample records tens of thousands of distinct CDR3 sequences, roughly 12% being singletons. This sample comprised whole blood, obtained in connection with sensitization to the hapten diphenylcyclopropenone (DPC). These receptors all come from an older woman with alopecia areata. Some clones in this sample may be carry-over from other donors' samples.

This clonotype was observed at least ten times. At one boundary the junction diverges from the germline segment, which might be a read error. The chain uses TRBV29-1 and TRBJ1-1; maybe TRBD1 (5 bases). The V gene's germline CDR1 is SQVTM and CDR2 ANQGSEA. This CDR3 region has 12 residues. The CDR3 is CSIRDGNTEAFF. The CDR3 coding sequence is TGCAGCATCCGGGACGGGAACACCGAAGCTTTCTTT. Combining the CDR3 with reference TRBV29-1 and TRBJ1-1 gives the whole variable domain SAVISQKPSRDICQRGTSLTIQCQVDSQVTMMFWYRQQPGQSLTLIATANQGSEATYESGFVIDKFPISRPNLTFSTLTVSNMSPEDSSIYLCSIRDGNTEAFFGQGTRLTVV.

The sample holds many counts of this clonotype. J is TRBJ1-6 and V is TRBV5-1; the D is unclear. The CDR3 covers 14 residues. Germline lookup yields CDR1 SGHRS and CDR2 YFSETQ. V lost 0 bases, J lost 9 bases, and 10 bases lay in between. The CDR3 coding sequence is TGCGCCAGCAGCTTGGAAAGGTGGGGTTCACCCCTCCACTTT. Its protein is CASSLERWGSPLHF.

The chain couples TRBV9 to TRBJ2-7; 9 nucleotides align to TRBD2. Germline lookup yields CDR1 SGDLS and CDR2 YYNGEE. This CDR3 spans 16 amino acids. V trimming: 0 bases; J trimming: 3 bases; junction bases outside the gene matches: 7. In nucleotides, the CDR3 is TGTGCCAGCAGCGTAGCCGCGGTAGCGGGGGACTACGAGCAGTACTTC. Residues: CASSVAAVAGDYEQYF.

This chain connects TRBV27 to TRBJ2-7; 9 positions agree with TRBD2. V gave up 2 bases and J gave up 5 bases; unmatched junction bases: 7. The CDR3 is made up of 15 amino acids. Germline-derived CDR1 and CDR2 are MNHEY and SMNVEV (reference sequence). CDR3 loop: CASSLGSGGIDEQYF. DNA of the CDR3: TGTGCCAGCAGTTTAGGTAGCGGGGGTATCGACGAGCAGTACTTC.

V usage is TRBV20-1 and J usage is TRBJ1-3; weak D call: TRBD1 (6 bases). The V and J ends lost 5 bases and 2 bases respectively, with 19 bases between them. Germline CDR1 and CDR2: DFQATT and SNEGSKA (reference sequence). The CDR3 loop spans 16 amino acids. The CDR3 coding sequence is TGCAGTGCTTCCTCTCAAGGGGGGAGAACTGGAAACACCATATATTTT. This gives the protein CSASSQGGRTGNTIYF.

This clonotype was observed at least ten times. The J gene is TRBJ1-2, the V gene TRBV5-1; no reliable D call. The ends were cut back, 3 bases at V and 4 bases at J, with 16 bases in the middle. Germline V gene data show CDR1 as SGHRS and CDR2 as YFSETQ. The CDR3 spans 15 residues. The CDR3 DNA reads TGCGCCAGCAGCTCGACGGGAATCAACACCTATGGCTACACCTTC. Translated, it gives CASSSTGINTYGYTF.

This clonotype came up a few times. V and J are TRBV3-1 and TRBJ1-6; weak D call: TRBD1 (5 bases). The CDR3 runs 19 residues. The V gene's germline CDR1 is LGHDT and CDR2 YNNKEL (reference sequence). The V gene lost 1 base and the J gene lost 6 bases, with 22 bases spanning the gap. CDR3 sequence reads: CASSQGMASGIGTNSPLHF. In DNA form, the CDR3 reads TGTGCCAGCAGCCAAGGAATGGCGTCAGGAATAGGGACTAATTCACCCCTCCACTTT.

This clonotype was counted a few times. The chain couples TRBV11-2 to TRBJ2-7; TRBD1 matches at 9 bases. With 5 bases clipped from V and 3 bases from J, the junction kept 8 bases outside the gene matches. This CDR3 region has 15 residues. Germline CDR1 reads SGHAT; CDR2 reads FQNNGV. The CDR3 reads CASSLGQGRLYEQYF. The DNA of the CDR3 is TGTGCCAGCAGCCTGGGACAGGGAAGGCTCTACGAGCAGTACTTC. Together with reference TRBV11-2 and TRBJ2-7, the CDR3 gives the full variable domain: EAGVAQSPRYKIIEKRQSVAFWCNPISGHATLYWYQQILGQGPKLLIQFQNNGVVDDSQLPKDRFSAERLKGVDSTLKIQPAKLEDSAVYLCASSLGQGRLYEQYFGPGTRLTVT.

This clonotype was observed many times. The rearrangement joins TRBV10-3 to TRBJ2-7, with D unresolved. The CDR3 covers 12 residues. Germline lookup yields CDR1 ENHRY and CDR2 SYGVKD. Trimming removed 3 bases from V and 3 bases from J, with 6 bases in between. In DNA form, the CDR3 reads TGTGCCATCAGTGAACCGAACTACGAGCAGTACTTC. It yields the protein CAISEPNYEQYF.

This clonotype was counted between two and nine times. The V call is TRBV5-1, the J call TRBJ2-1; 7 bases are shared with TRBD1. Germline V gives CDR1 SGHRS, CDR2 YFSETQ. The junction had 12 bases not matched to a gene; V was cut back by 4 bases and J by 2 bases. There are 17 residues in the CDR3. CDR3 protein: CASSHSEDRSTYNEQFF. CDR3 DNA sequence: TGCGCCAGCAGCCACAGCGAGGACAGGAGTACCTACAATGAGCAGTTCTTC.

This clonotype was seen more than once but under ten times. The V gene is TRBV2, the J gene TRBJ2-5; D may be TRBD2 (6 bases). The V gene lost 5 bases and the J gene lost 1 base, with 14 bases spanning the gap. The CDR3 contains 15 residues. Germline V CDR1 and CDR2: SNHLY, FYNNEI. CDR3 coding DNA: TGTGCCAGCAGTTCTCAACTAGCCCTCCAAGAGACCCAGTACTTC. It specifies CASSSQLALQETQYF.

The chain combines TRBV7-6 with TRBJ1-6; 10 bases fit TRBD1. From germline, CDR1 is SGHVS and CDR2 FNYEAQ. After removal of 5 bases from V and 7 bases from J, the junction contained 5 bases not matched to a gene. The CDR3 totals 15 residues. The CDR3 is CASSPGQGWNSPLHF. In nucleotides, the CDR3 is TGTGCCAGCAGCCCGGGACAGGGGTGGAATTCACCCCTCCACTTT.

This clonotype was recorded a few times. The chain is built from TRBV5-1 and TRBJ1-5; D uncertain. The germline V gene has CDR1 SGHRS and CDR2 YFSETQ. The ends were cut back, 0 bases at V and 2 bases at J, with 9 bases in the middle. The CDR3 loop spans 15 amino acids. CDR3 nucleotides: TGCGCCAGCAGCTTGGCTGGGGAACGCAATCAGCCCCAGCATTTT. Translated, it gives CASSLAGERNQPQHF.